The 12 T cell receptor beta chains below were found in one sample sequenced in a study of blood T cell repertoires in COVID-19. Assay used: immunoSEQ multiplex PCR; TCRdb lists only in-frame clones, some missing. This repertoire shows about 440,000 clones, 70% to 90% found once; its top ten account for around 1.8%. The sequencing sample was made of PBMCs or T cells enriched from blood (not recorded which). The receptors here all came from a young woman with acute COVID-19.

This clone appeared once. This chain links TRBV28 with TRBJ1-2, with no clear D. V lost 4 bases and J 5 bases, leaving 14 bases between the germline ends. There are 14 residues in the CDR3. Germline V gene data show CDR1 as MDHEN and CDR2 as SYDVKM. The CDR3: CASSSDPPRYGYTF. The CDR3 coding sequence is TGTGCCAGCAGTTCAGACCCCCCGCGGTATGGCTACACCTTC.

This clone was picked up one time. The rearrangement uses TRBV2 and TRBJ2-7, with unresolved D. From germline, CDR1 is SNHLY and CDR2 FYNNEI. The V gene lost 4 bases and the J gene lost 5 bases, with 9 bases spanning the gap. The CDR3 is made up of 12 amino acids. CDR3 nucleotides: TGTGCCAGCAGTGCTTATACGGACGAGCAGTACTTC. Translating gives CASSAYTDEQYF.

A note on this clone: One end of the junction fails to match germline, which may point to a read error. This chain connects TRBV6-2 or TRBV6-3 to TRBJ2-7; 7 bases are a match to TRBD2. This CDR3 contains 15 residues. Germline CDR1 is MNHEY and CDR2 is SVGEGT. CDR3 sequence (DNA): TGTGCCAGCAGTACTTTCCTAGCGGCCACCAAACCCGGTGACTTC. The encoded protein is CASSTFLAATKPGDF.

The chain is built from TRBV28 and TRBJ2-2; 14 positions agree with TRBD2. The V gene end was trimmed by 2 bases and the J gene end by 6 bases; junction bases not matched to a gene: 2. Germline loops: CDR1 MDHEN, CDR2 SYDVKM. The CDR3 extends over 16 amino acids. The CDR3 is CASSLGGLAGAGELFF. The CDR3 DNA reads as TGTGCCAGCAGTTTAGGGGGACTAGCGGGAGCCGGGGAGCTGTTTTTT.

V gene TRBV28 combines with J gene TRBJ2-7, with 7 bases matching TRBD2. V lost 3 bases, J lost 9 bases, and 5 bases stayed unmatched. CDR1 and CDR2 (germline): MDHEN, SYDVKM. This CDR3 is 12 amino acids long. The chain's CDR3 is CASSFQAGRQYF. CDR3 coding DNA: TGTGCCAGCAGTTTCCAAGCGGGACGGCAGTACTTC. Complete variable domain (other parts from reference TRBV28 and TRBJ2-7): DVKVTQSSRYLVKRTGEKVFLECVQDMDHENMFWYRQDPGLGLRLIYFSYDVKMKEKGDIPEGYSVSREKKERFSLILESASTNQTSMYLCASSFQAGRQYFGPGTRLTVT.

This clone was observed a handful of times. The chain has TRBV5-1 and TRBJ1-1; 7 bases line up with TRBD1. Germline V lookup: CDR1 SGHRS, CDR2 YFSETQ. The CDR3 has 14 amino acids. J was trimmed by 5 bases and V by 2 bases; bases with no gene match: 6. CDR3 in DNA: TGCGCCAGCAGCTTTGGGACAGCCCAAACTGAAGCTTTCTTT. This sequence encodes CASSFGTAQTEAFF.

This sequence joins TRBV24-1 and TRBJ2-1; the match to TRBD2 covers 12 bases. The CDR3 extends over 20 amino acids. Trimming cost V 3 bases and J 3 bases; bases outside gene matches: 14. Looked up from germline, CDR1 is KGHDR and CDR2 is SFDVKD. The CDR3 DNA is TGTGCCACCAGTGATGCGACTAGCGGGAGTCCCTCCTCCCTCTACAATGAGCAGTTCTTC. It specifies CATSDATSGSPSSLYNEQFF.

The CDR3 protein is CASSLPPGSFGNTIYF. CDR3 nucleotide sequence: TGTGCCAGCAGTTTGCCCCCGGGGAGCTTTGGAAACACCATATATTTT. J is TRBJ1-3 and V is TRBV28; D is uncertain. V gave up 3 bases and J gave up 3 bases, with 15 bases separating them. Looked up from germline, CDR1 is MDHEN and CDR2 is SYDVKM. This CDR3 has 16 residues.

This clone was counted at least ten times. This sequence joins TRBV4-2 and TRBJ1-5; D uncertain. This CDR3 is 16 amino acids long. V was clipped by 0 bases and J by 4 bases, with 13 bases between them. Germline assignment: CDR1 LGHNA and CDR2 YNFKEQ. CDR3 sequence reads: CASSQDGEIRNQPQHF. CDR3 bases: TGTGCCAGCAGCCAAGATGGAGAGATTAGGAATCAGCCCCAGCATTTT.

In the case of this clone: The identical CDR3 is also encoded by other nucleotide sequences in the sample. This chain connects TRBV18 to TRBJ2-1; 11 nucleotides match TRBD2. The germline V gene encodes CDR1 KGHSH and CDR2 LQKENI. The CDR3 is 15 residues long. The junction had 1 base not matched to a gene; V was cut back by 3 bases and J by 3 bases. In nucleotides, the CDR3 is TGTGCCAGCTCACCCGGGACTAGCGGCTACAATGAGCAGTTCTTC. This translates into CASSPGTSGYNEQFF.

The gene calls are TRBV15 and TRBJ2-1; 9 bases map to TRBD1. This CDR3 region has 18 residues. Germline V CDR1 and CDR2: LNHNV, YYDKDF (reference sequence). Trimming cost V 4 bases and J 3 bases; bases outside gene matches: 13. The CDR3 spells CATSILLRQGGRYNEQFF. In DNA, the CDR3 is TGTGCCACCAGCATTCTCCTCCGACAGGGGGGCCGCTACAATGAGCAGTTCTTC.

This clone was seen only a few times. V is TRBV30 and J is TRBJ1-5; D might be TRBD1 (5 bases). The CDR3 covers 13 residues. Germline values: CDR1 GTSNPN, CDR2 SVGIG (reference sequence). This chain's CDR3 is CAHPTREGQPQHF. As DNA, the CDR3 is TGTGCTCACCCCACCAGGGAAGGTCAGCCCCAGCATTTT.